This TCR beta chain was captured in a study of blood T cell repertoires in COVID-19. About the research overall: COVID-19 samples collected from the United States, Italy and Spain covered acute and convalescent phases. The cDNA or gDNA used as material had been derived from T cells, B-cell-depleted T cells, or PBMCs.

A single count supports this clone. The CDR3 is 17 residues long. CDR1 and CDR2 from the germline V gene are MNHEY and SVGEGT. Between the trimmed V and J ends, which lost 2 bases and 4 bases, there was a span of 18 bases. The authors' processing: Amplified reference gene primers provided the basis for estimating nucleated cell counts. The repertoire was sequenced with immunoSEQ multiplex PCR; TCRdb's copy has only in-frame clones and lacks some. That table is the source of V, J and clone size, and D and trimming were worked out from the DNA. Among approximately 84,000 clones listed, 83% were seen once.

This chain links TRBV6-2 or TRBV6-3 with TRBJ1-5; D might be TRBD1 (6 bases). Sequenced: peripheral blood. The receptor was isolated from a woman older than 75 with acute or convalescent COVID-19. The CDR3 nucleotides are TGTGCCAGCAGTTACGGGGCGGGGGGCTCCTTTAATCAGCCCCAGCATTTT. Its protein is CASSYGAGGSFNQPQHF.